The 32 T cell receptor beta chains presented below share a single source sample, sequenced in a study of T cell changes during pregnancy in multiple sclerosis. Measured with immunoSEQ multiplex PCR; TCRdb has only the in-frame clones, and not every one. The data contain some 100,000 clones, 94% of them singletons. Sample: peripheral blood, taken before pregnancy. These receptors were obtained from a female donor with multiple sclerosis, enrolled in a pregnancy study.

This rearrangement joins TRBV7-6 to TRBJ2-7; D is possibly TRBD1 (5 bases). The CDR3 loop spans 16 amino acids. The germline V and J ends were trimmed by 0 bases and 6 bases, with 18 bases remaining between them. Germline V lookup: CDR1 SGHVS, CDR2 FNYEAQ. The DNA for the CDR3 is TGTGCCAGCAGCTTAGCGTTGGGGCAGACGGCCGGCGAGCAGTACTTC. This codes for CASSLALGQTAGEQYF.

This sequence joins TRBV7-8 and TRBJ2-3; 11 bases match TRBD2. The CDR3 contains 16 residues. Germline assignment: CDR1 SGHVS and CDR2 FQNEAQ. Germline trimming cut 8 bases from V and 0 bases from J; bases unmatched to any gene: 7. CDR3 loop: CASRKTSGRSTDTQYF. As DNA, the CDR3 is TGTGCCAGCCGAAAAACTAGCGGGAGAAGCACAGATACGCAGTATTTT.

The chain couples TRBV19 to TRBJ2-3, with no clear D. Looked up from germline, CDR1 is LNHDA and CDR2 is SQIVND (reference sequence). V lost 3 bases to trimming and J lost 0 bases, with 10 bases between them. This CDR3 spans 15 amino acids. The CDR3 coding sequence is TGTGCCAGTAGTATCAGAGCGCTTAGCACAGATACGCAGTATTTT. Protein sequence: CASSIRALSTDTQYF.

The V gene is TRBV7-6, the J gene TRBJ2-7; D gene unclear. The CDR3 length is 13 residues. CDR1 and CDR2 (germline): SGHVS, FNYEAQ. V shed 5 bases and J shed 0 bases, with 8 bases lying between them. CDR3 coding DNA: TGTGCCAGCAGCCTTGACACCTCCTACGAGCAGTACTTC. Translation: CASSLDTSYEQYF. The variable domain in full, with the rest retrieved from reference TRBV7-6 and TRBJ2-7, is GAGVSQSPRYKVTKRGQDVALRCDPISGHVSLYWYRQALGQGPEFLTYFNYEAQQDKSGLPNDRFSAERPEGSISTLTIQRTEQRDSAMYRCASSLDTSYEQYFGPGTRLTVT.

This clone appeared once. The chain couples TRBV11-3 to TRBJ2-5, with D maybe TRBD1 (7 bases). Germline CDR1 is SGHNT and CDR2 is YENEEA. V was cut by 4 bases and J by 3 bases, with 12 bases left in between. This CDR3 contains 14 residues. CDR3 DNA: TGTGCCAGCAGCTCCAGGGGGGCCGAAGAGACCCAGTACTTC. Amino acid sequence: CASSSRGAEETQYF.

This clone has a single count. The chain is built from TRBV2 and TRBJ2-3; 16 bases are shared with TRBD2. CDR1 and CDR2 from the germline V gene are SNHLY and FYNNEI. This CDR3 is 17 amino acids long. V gave up 6 bases and J gave up 5 bases; unmatched junction bases: 8. This CDR3 reads CASSPGTSGRALDTQYF. As DNA, the CDR3 is TGTGCCAGCAGCCCCGGGACTAGCGGGAGGGCCCTAGATACGCAGTATTTT. The full variable domain, completed using reference TRBV2 and TRBJ2-3, is EPEVTQTPSHQVTQMGQEVILRCVPISNHLYFYWYRQILGQKVEFLVSFYNNEISEKSEIFDDQFSVERPDGSNFTLKIRSTKLEDSAMYFCASSPGTSGRALDTQYFGPGTRLTVL.

The chain has TRBV4-2 and TRBJ2-1; TRBD2 matches 7 bases. Germline-derived CDR1 and CDR2 are LGHNA and YNFKEQ. The CDR3 is made up of 14 amino acids. Trimming took 1 base from V and 5 from J; bases not matched to a gene: 2. The CDR3 reads CASSQGGTNNEQFF. The CDR3 DNA reads as TGTGCCAGCAGCCAAGGTGGGACTAACAATGAGCAGTTCTTC.

The chain recombines TRBV28 with TRBJ2-7; TRBD1 matches 8 bases. The CDR3 spans 16 residues. The germline V gene encodes CDR1 MDHEN and CDR2 SYDVKM. The junction had 20 bases not matched to a gene; V was cut back by 7 bases and J by 9 bases. The CDR3 loop reads CASNGHNVDRVTGQYF. The CDR3, as DNA: TGTGCCAGCAATGGCCATAATGTGGACAGGGTAACGGGGCAGTACTTC.

The rearrangement links TRBV11-1 to TRBJ2-7; D is ambiguous. From germline, CDR1 is SGHAT and CDR2 FQDESV (reference sequence). V was shortened by 5 bases and J by 0 bases, with 5 bases between the two germline ends. CDR3 length: 12 residues. CDR3 sequence (DNA): TGTGCCAGCAGCCCGAGCTCCTACGAGCAGTACTTC. Encoded protein: CASSPSSYEQYF.

The V call is TRBV18, the J call TRBJ1-4; 7 bases match TRBD1. There are 16 residues in the CDR3. J gave up 5 bases and V 2 bases, and 8 bases lay outside the gene matches. Germline assignment: CDR1 KGHSH and CDR2 LQKENI. CDR3 sequence reads: CASSPAQGGINEKLFF. For the CDR3, the DNA is TGTGCCAGCTCACCAGCCCAGGGGGGTATCAATGAAAAACTGTTTTTT.

The rearrangement links TRBV6-1 to TRBJ1-5; TRBD1 agrees at 7 bases. The CDR3 contains 14 residues. Looked up from germline, CDR1 is MNHNS and CDR2 is SASEGT. The trim removed 2 bases at V and 4 bases at J, leaving 2 bases unmatched. The CDR3, as DNA: TGTGCCAGCAGTGAAATGGGACAGAATCAGCCCCAGCATTTT. It translates to CASSEMGQNQPQHF.

The CDR3 bases are TGTGCCAGCAGTGACCCCCGGACTAGCGGGAGTTCCTACGAGCAGTACTTC. Protein sequence: CASSDPRTSGSSYEQYF. V gene TRBV6-4 combines with J gene TRBJ2-7; 13 nucleotides agree with TRBD2. CDR3 size: 17 residues. CDR1 and CDR2 from the germline V gene are MRHNA and SNTAGT. Trimming removed 2 bases from V and 1 base from J; junction bases left unmatched: 5.

This clone was detected a few times. The CDR3 is CASSLTQGDYGYTF. The CDR3 nucleotides are TGTGCCAGTAGTCTAACACAGGGGGATTATGGCTACACCTTC. The V and J genes are TRBV19 and TRBJ1-2; TRBD1 agrees at 8 bases. The CDR3 is 14 amino acids. Germline V gene sequence: CDR1 LNHDA, CDR2 SQIVND (reference sequence). V lost 5 bases, J lost 5 bases, and 7 bases stayed unmatched.

This chain links TRBV4-2 with TRBJ1-1; 8 bases map to TRBD1. The CDR3 spans 16 residues. The germline V gene has CDR1 LGHNA and CDR2 YNFKEQ. The ends lost 5 bases at V and 2 bases at J; junction bases unmatched: 10. CDR3 bases: TGTGCCAGCAGCTTGGGGACAGGTACCTTTAACACTGAAGCTTTCTTT. Protein sequence: CASSLGTGTFNTEAFF.

J is TRBJ1-1 and V is TRBV6-1, with D maybe TRBD1 (5 bases). CDR1 is MNHNS, CDR2 SASEGT, per germline. The CDR3 extends over 13 amino acids. Trimming removed 4 bases at V and 6 bases at J, with 12 bases between. Written as DNA, the CDR3 is TGTGCCAGCAGTGTGGGCGGGGGAGCTGAAGCTTTCTTT. It specifies CASSVGGGAEAFF.

The genes are TRBV7-9 and TRBJ1-1; D may be TRBD1 (6 bases). Trimming stripped 7 bases from V and 1 base from J, with 10 bases between. Germline V lookup: CDR1 SEHNR, CDR2 FQNEAQ (reference sequence). This CDR3 is 13 amino acids long. CDR3 residues: CASKGGQNTEAFF. CDR3 coding DNA: TGTGCCAGCAAAGGGGGACAGAACACTGAAGCTTTCTTT.

This chain joins TRBV4-1 and TRBJ1-2; D possibly corresponds to TRBD1 (6 bases). The CDR3 totals 14 residues. V was trimmed by 1 base and J by 5 bases, leaving 11 bases between them. Per germline, CDR1 MGHRA and CDR2 YSYEKL. CDR3: CASSQGGQTYGYTF. As DNA, the CDR3 is TGCGCCAGCAGCCAAGGTGGACAGACTTATGGCTACACCTTC.

The chain joins TRBV5-1 to TRBJ2-7; D possibly corresponds to TRBD2 (6 bases). Germline V lookup: CDR1 SGHRS, CDR2 YFSETQ. The CDR3 extends over 15 amino acids. The ends were cut back, 1 base at V and 2 bases at J, with 13 bases in the middle. The CDR3 bases are TGCGCCAGCAGCTTGAGTAGCGGCCTTACCTACGAGCAGTACTTC. Translating it yields CASSLSSGLTYEQYF.

The chain links TRBV7-8 to TRBJ2-7; possibly TRBD2 for D (6 bases). Trimming took off 3 bases at V and 0 bases at J, with 15 bases between the two ends. The CDR3 runs to 16 residues. The V gene's germline CDR1 is SGHVS and CDR2 FQNEAQ. CDR3 nucleotide sequence: TGTGCCAGCAGCTTTTTCCCTAAGACTAGCTCCTACGAGCAGTACTTC. It is translated as CASSFFPKTSSYEQYF.

The V gene is TRBV9, the J gene TRBJ1-3; D perhaps matches TRBD1 (5 bases). The germline V gene encodes CDR1 SGDLS and CDR2 YYNGEE. Trimming took 2 bases from V and 0 from J, leaving 12 bases between them. CDR3 length: 16 amino acids. Here the CDR3 reads CASSVTDQFSGNTIYF. The CDR3 nucleotides read TGTGCCAGCAGCGTGACAGACCAGTTCTCTGGAAACACCATATATTTT.

The chain combines TRBV28 with TRBJ1-1; 8 nucleotides line up with TRBD1. The length of the CDR3 is 18 residues. J gave up 0 bases and V 2 bases, and 11 bases lay outside the gene matches. Germline V lookup: CDR1 MDHEN, CDR2 SYDVKM. Here the CDR3 reads CASSLTGQATKMNTEAFF. In nucleotides, the CDR3 is TGTGCCAGCAGTTTAACGGGACAGGCTACGAAAATGAACACTGAAGCTTTCTTT.

This chain links TRBV29-1 with TRBJ1-2; 7 nucleotides align to TRBD1. Per the germline V gene, CDR1 is SQVTM and CDR2 is ANQGSEA. The CDR3 runs to 12 residues. J lost 8 bases, V lost 6 bases, and 9 bases had no gene match. In DNA form, the CDR3 reads TGCAGCGTAGCTACAGGGGCGGACGGCTACACCTTC. It yields the protein CSVATGADGYTF.

The gene calls are TRBV19 and TRBJ2-5; no clear D. CDR1 and CDR2 from the germline V gene are LNHDA and SQIVND (reference sequence). Trimming stripped 10 bases from V and 5 bases from J, with 14 bases between. CDR3 length: 12 residues. The CDR3 loop reads CATLDGVETQYF. The CDR3 DNA follows: TGTGCCACCCTAGACGGTGTGGAGACCCAGTACTTC.

The chain has TRBV6-5 and TRBJ2-7; D remains ambiguous. Germline V gene sequence: CDR1 MNHEY, CDR2 SVGAGI. Trimming cost V 6 bases and J 6 bases, with 15 bases left between them. The CDR3 is made up of 13 amino acids. This CDR3 is CASSWRGLGEQYF. The CDR3 DNA reads as TGTGCCAGCAGCTGGAGAGGTTTGGGCGAGCAGTACTTC.

CDR3 in amino acids: CASSIRRTPNTEAFF. The CDR3 region has the DNA TGTGCCAGCAGTATCCGCCGGACACCGAACACTGAAGCTTTCTTT. The J gene is TRBJ1-1, the V gene TRBV2; TRBD1 might be the D (5 bases). This CDR3 comprises 15 residues. The V end was cut by 5 bases, the J end by 1 base, with 14 bases between. CDR1 and CDR2 from the germline V gene are SNHLY and FYNNEI.

This clone was recorded once. The rearrangement links TRBV27 to TRBJ1-2; 7 bases agree with TRBD1. With 6 bases clipped from V and 1 base from J, the junction kept 5 bases outside the gene matches. Germline V lookup: CDR1 MNHEY, CDR2 SMNVEV (reference sequence). The CDR3 is 14 residues long. CDR3 DNA: TGTGCCAGCAGCCTCGACAGGGATAACTATGGCTACACCTTC. It translates to CASSLDRDNYGYTF.

The CDR3 sequence: CASSVLTSGSSNEQFF. DNA for the CDR3: TGTGCCAGCAGTGTATTGACTAGCGGGAGCTCGAATGAGCAGTTCTTC. The rearrangement joins TRBV6-1 to TRBJ2-1; the match to TRBD2 covers 12 bases. Germline V gene lookup returns CDR1 MNHNS and CDR2 SASEGT. With 4 bases clipped from V and 7 bases from J, the junction kept 8 bases outside the gene matches. There are 16 residues in the CDR3.

The V call is TRBV7-9, the J call TRBJ2-3; 13 positions match TRBD2. The germline gives CDR1 SEHNR, CDR2 FQNEAQ (reference sequence). The CDR3 sequence is 16 residues long. Losses at the gene ends were 4 bases for V and 2 bases for J; bases not matched to a gene: 3. In DNA form, the CDR3 reads TGTGCCAGCAGCTCCGGACTAGCGGGAGCCACAGATACGCAGTATTTT. This translates into CASSSGLAGATDTQYF.

This chain uses TRBV21-1 with TRBJ1-1; the table's D call TRBD1 went unverified against the DNA. TRBV21-1 is classified as a pseudogene. This CDR3 is built from 16 residues. CDR3 sequence reads: CASRKGVRRMNTEAFF. In nucleotides, the CDR3 is TGTGCCAGCAGGAAGGGGGTTCGTCGGATGAACACTGAAGCTTTCTTT.

This chain connects TRBV15 to TRBJ1-2; D unclear. The V gene's germline CDR1 is LNHNV and CDR2 YYDKDF (reference sequence). The V gene lost 2 bases and the J gene lost 5 bases, with 9 bases spanning the gap. The CDR3 is 13 residues long. CDR3 protein: CATSRLNSYGYTF. Here the CDR3 DNA reads TGTGCCACCAGCAGACTAAACAGTTATGGCTACACCTTC.

V gene TRBV5-6 combines with J gene TRBJ1-1; 9 nucleotides line up with TRBD1. The ends lost 2 bases at V and 0 bases at J; junction bases unmatched: 8. The CDR3 has 17 amino acids. Per germline, CDR1 SGHDT and CDR2 YYEEEE. The CDR3 nucleotides read TGTGCCAGCAGCTTCGGACAGGGGATCATTCTGAACACTGAAGCTTTCTTT. Protein: CASSFGQGIILNTEAFF.

The chain has TRBV28 and TRBJ2-4, with TRBD1 as a possible D gene (5 bases). This CDR3 spans 13 amino acids. CDR1 MDHEN and CDR2 SYDVKM come from the germline V gene. The V end was cut by 10 bases, the J end by 0 bases, with 10 bases between. Here the CDR3 reads CATHGAAKNIQYF. The CDR3 nucleotides are TGTGCCACCCATGGGGCAGCCAAAAACATTCAGTACTTC. Using reference TRBV28 and TRBJ2-4 for the parts outside the CDR3, the full variable domain is DVKVTQSSRYLVKRTGEKVFLECVQDMDHENMFWYRQDPGLGLRLIYFSYDVKMKEKGDIPEGYSVSREKKERFSLILESASTNQTSMYLCATHGAAKNIQYFGAGTRLSVL.